These 32 T cell receptor beta chains share one sample of origin, sequenced in a study of T cell responses to AZD1222 COVID-19 vaccine. TCRdb keeps only in-frame clones here, not all; method: immunoSEQ multiplex PCR. Among under 150,000 clones listed, around 93% were seen once. Sequenced material: peripheral blood, taken on day 0 of AZD1222 vaccination. These receptors were taken from an adult in good health.

The rearrangement joins TRBV28 to TRBJ1-6; tentative D call: TRBD1 (5 bases). This CDR3 comprises 15 residues. Trimming pared 6 bases from V and 9 bases from J, leaving 18 bases between. Germline V gives CDR1 MDHEN, CDR2 SYDVKM. The DNA for the CDR3 is TGTGCCAGCAGGGGAGGGTTGGGGGAAGCTTCACCCCTCCACTTT. It translates to CASRGGLGEASPLHF.

The J gene is TRBJ2-1, the V gene TRBV18; possibly TRBD1 for D (6 bases). Trimming cost V 3 bases and J 7 bases, with 10 bases left between them. The CDR3 contains 13 residues. CDR1 is KGHSH and CDR2 is LQKENI in the germline V gene. The CDR3 nucleotides read TGTGCCAGCTCACCCCTGAGGGGGAATGAGCAGTTCTTC. Translated, it gives CASSPLRGNEQFF.

This clone has just a few counts. The CDR3 is CASSWKRNEQYF. Here the CDR3 DNA reads TGTGCCAGCAGTTGGAAAAGAAACGAGCAGTACTTC. This sequence joins TRBV6-2 or TRBV6-3 and TRBJ2-7; no reliable D call. The germline gives CDR1 MNHEY, CDR2 SVGEGT. V dropped 4 bases and J dropped 5 bases, with 9 bases sitting between them. This CDR3 region has 12 residues.

V is TRBV29-1 and J is TRBJ1-5, with TRBD1 as a possible D gene (6 bases). CDR1 SQVTM and CDR2 ANQGSEA come from the germline V gene. This CDR3 has 14 residues. Trimming removed 1 base at V and 7 bases at J, with 14 bases between. The CDR3 spells CSVEVAGVGQPQHF. For the CDR3, the DNA is TGCAGCGTTGAAGTGGCAGGGGTTGGGCAGCCCCAGCATTTT.

CDR3 DNA: TGTGCCAGCAGTTCCTGGACAGGATCTCATGGCTACACCTTC. Protein product: CASSSWTGSHGYTF. The chain couples TRBV28 to TRBJ1-2, with 7 nucleotides matching TRBD1. Germline lookup yields CDR1 MDHEN and CDR2 SYDVKM. This CDR3 comprises 14 residues. The V and J ends lost 4 bases and 6 bases, in that order; junction bases with no gene match: 8.

The chain carries TRBV19 and TRBJ1-5; possibly TRBD1 for D (5 bases). The ends were cut back, 5 bases at V and 9 bases at J, with 20 bases in the middle. Per the germline V gene, CDR1 is LNHDA and CDR2 is SQIVND (reference sequence). The CDR3 has 15 amino acids. This CDR3 reads CASSGRTSPQGPQHF. CDR3 nucleotides: TGTGCCAGTAGTGGACGGACATCGCCGCAGGGGCCCCAGCATTTT.

The chain combines TRBV18 with TRBJ2-5; 11 nucleotides match TRBD2. The CDR3 totals 15 residues. Trimming at V came to 3 bases and at J to 4 bases, leaving 4 bases not matched to a gene. Germline CDR1 and CDR2: KGHSH and LQKENI. For the CDR3, the DNA is TGTGCCAGCTCACCGACTAGCGGGATAAGAGAGACCCAGTACTTC. It codes for CASSPTSGIRETQYF.

CDR3 in amino acids: CASSLRTAWGTDTQYF. The CDR3 DNA reads TGTGCCAGCAGCTTGCGGACAGCCTGGGGCACAGATACGCAGTATTTT. The chain has TRBV5-6 and TRBJ2-3; D is perhaps TRBD1 (6 bases). V lost 1 base, J lost 1 base, and 13 bases lay in between. The CDR3 spans 16 residues. CDR1 SGHDT and CDR2 YYEEEE come from the germline V gene.

The rearrangement links TRBV6-2 or TRBV6-3 to TRBJ1-5; TRBD1 matches at 7 bases. There are 14 residues in the CDR3. Germline lookup yields CDR1 MNHEY and CDR2 SVGEGT. Losses at the gene ends were 2 bases for V and 6 bases for J; bases not matched to a gene: 4. This CDR3 reads CASSYDRVVQPQHF. For the CDR3, the DNA is TGTGCCAGCAGTTACGACAGGGTAGTTCAGCCCCAGCATTTT.

This chain joins TRBV30 and TRBJ1-6, with D unclear. V lost 2 bases and J 0 bases, leaving 11 bases between the germline ends. The germline gives CDR1 GTSNPN, CDR2 SVGIG (reference sequence). The CDR3 is 16 residues long. DNA of the CDR3: TGTGCCTGGAGTTTTCAGACGAGCTCCTATAATTCACCCCTCCACTTT. Translation: CAWSFQTSSYNSPLHF. Supplemented by reference TRBV30 and TRBJ1-6, the full variable domain reads SQTIHQWPATLVQPVGSPLSLECTVEGTSNPNLYWYRQAAGRGLQLLFYSVGIGQISSEVPQNLSASRPQDRQFILSSKKLLLSDSGFYLCAWSFQTSSYNSPLHFGNGTRLTVT.

The rearrangement joins TRBV20-1 to TRBJ1-2; the D is unclear. Germline lookup yields CDR1 DFQATT and CDR2 SNEGSKA (reference sequence). V was cut by 3 bases and J by 10 bases, with 12 bases left in between. This CDR3 spans 11 amino acids. The CDR3 region has the DNA TGCAGTGCTAGGGCTATCAGTGTCTACACCTTC. It is translated as CSARAISVYTF.

CDR3 in DNA: TGTGCCAGCAGTACAGGGGTCACTGAAGCTTTCTTT. It yields the protein CASSTGVTEAFF. This chain joins TRBV2 and TRBJ1-1; TRBD1 matches 7 bases. Germline CDR1 SNHLY, CDR2 FYNNEI. This CDR3 is 12 amino acids long. Losses at the gene ends were 5 bases for V and 4 bases for J; bases not matched to a gene: 1.

CDR3 residues: CASKPGDYGYTF. CDR3 nucleotides: TGTGCCAGCAAGCCCGGGGACTATGGCTACACCTTC. The genes are TRBV28 and TRBJ1-2; D remains ambiguous. Germline V gene sequence: CDR1 MDHEN, CDR2 SYDVKM. V dropped 7 bases and J dropped 3 bases, with 9 bases sitting between them. The CDR3 is 12 residues long.

This sequence joins TRBV28 and TRBJ1-2, with 9 positions matching TRBD1. J gave up 7 bases and V 6 bases, and 12 bases lay outside the gene matches. The germline gives CDR1 MDHEN, CDR2 SYDVKM. The CDR3 is 15 amino acids. CDR3 DNA: TGTGCCAGCAGCCAACCGGGACAGGGAATTCTTGGCTACACCTTC. As protein: CASSQPGQGILGYTF.

CDR3 region: CASSFQQGNQPQHF. The CDR3 DNA reads TGTGCCAGTAGCTTTCAACAGGGTAACCAGCCCCAGCATTTT. This chain joins TRBV19 and TRBJ1-5, with D tentatively TRBD1 (6 bases). V lost 6 bases and J lost 7, with 16 bases in between. The CDR3 length is 14 residues. Germline CDR1 and CDR2: LNHDA and SQIVND (reference sequence).

This chain links TRBV14 with TRBJ2-5, with D tentatively TRBD2 (6 bases). With 1 base removed from V and 0 bases from J, the gap between germline ends came to 18 bases. The germline gives CDR1 SGHDN, CDR2 FVKESK. The CDR3 totals 18 residues. CDR3 region: CASSQGRESPSYQETQYF. In DNA, the CDR3 is TGTGCCAGCAGCCAAGGGAGGGAATCCCCCTCGTACCAAGAGACCCAGTACTTC.

The chain joins TRBV25-1 to TRBJ1-2; D not resolved. V lost 3 bases, J lost 7 bases, and 12 bases lay in between. Per the germline V gene, CDR1 is MGHDK and CDR2 is SYGVNS. The CDR3 totals 13 residues. CDR3 nucleotides: TGTGCCAGCAGTGACCTTGACAAGGCTGGCTACACCTTC. Protein: CASSDLDKAGYTF.

This chain joins TRBV6-5 and TRBJ2-7, with 8 bases fitting TRBD1. The CDR3 contains 15 residues. Trimming cost V 0 bases and J 4 bases; bases outside gene matches: 5. Germline V gene sequence: CDR1 MNHEY, CDR2 SVGAGI. CDR3 in amino acids: CASSYSMDRAYEQYF. CDR3 nucleotides: TGTGCCAGCAGTTACTCGATGGACAGGGCTTACGAGCAGTACTTC.

This chain connects TRBV9 to TRBJ1-2; a weak D match, TRBD1 (6 bases). The CDR3 has 12 residues. The V end was cut by 0 bases, the J end by 7 bases, with 7 bases between. Germline values: CDR1 SGDLS, CDR2 YYNGEE. CDR3 loop: CASSVGGGGYTF. The CDR3 DNA reads as TGTGCCAGCAGCGTAGGAGGGGGTGGCTACACCTTC.

The CDR3 here is CATRRARGSSGNTIYF. For the CDR3, the DNA is TGTGCCACCAGGAGAGCCAGGGGCTCCTCTGGAAACACCATATATTTT. The chain is built from TRBV24-1 and TRBJ1-3; D might be TRBD1 (6 bases). Germline V gene data show CDR1 as KGHDR and CDR2 as SFDVKD. Trimming left V 7 bases short and J 0 bases short, with 15 bases between. This CDR3 is 16 amino acids long.

The chain links TRBV3-1 (or the pseudogene TRBV3-2) to TRBJ1-5, with unresolved D. Trimming removed 0 bases at V and 0 bases at J, with 6 bases between. This CDR3 comprises 15 residues. CDR1 is LGHDT and CDR2 is YNNKEL in the germline V gene (reference sequence). The CDR3 sequence: CASSQDLDSNQPQHF. The DNA for the CDR3 is TGTGCCAGCAGCCAAGATCTCGATAGCAATCAGCCCCAGCATTTT.

This chain connects TRBV4-1 to TRBJ2-1; 7 bases agree with TRBD1. V shed 0 bases, J shed 7 bases, and the junction held 6 bases outside the gene matches. The CDR3 totals 15 residues. The germline CDR1 and CDR2 sequences are MGHRA and YSYEKL. The CDR3 is CASSQDRAGGNEQFF. The CDR3 region has the DNA TGCGCCAGCAGCCAAGATAGGGCAGGGGGTAATGAGCAGTTCTTC.

This clone qualifies as medium-sized. The chain is built from TRBV2 and TRBJ2-3, with 7 nucleotides matching TRBD2. Germline V gene sequence: CDR1 SNHLY, CDR2 FYNNEI. The CDR3 totals 22 residues. Unmatched junction bases numbered 24, after V lost 3 bases and J lost 0 bases. CDR3 in DNA: TGTGCCAGCAGTGAGACCGACCTATCGACTAGCACCGAGTTAACTAGCACAGATACGCAGTATTTT. It is translated as CASSETDLSTSTELTSTDTQYF.

The chain recombines TRBV27 with TRBJ1-1; TRBD1 matches 9 bases. The CDR3 contains 15 residues. V shed 6 bases and J 5 bases; nucleotides not matched to a gene: 10. The germline gives CDR1 MNHEY, CDR2 SMNVEV (reference sequence). This CDR3 is CASRLAGTGRTEAFF. The CDR3 DNA is TGTGCCAGCAGACTAGCCGGGACAGGGAGGACTGAAGCTTTCTTT.

The gene calls are TRBV18 and TRBJ1-3; no reliable D call. CDR3 length: 15 residues. V was trimmed by 2 bases and J by 4 bases, leaving 12 bases between them. The V gene's germline CDR1 is KGHSH and CDR2 LQKENI. CDR3 bases: TGTGCCAGCTCACCATCCCCCGGCGGAGGAAACACCATATATTTT. Translating gives CASSPSPGGGNTIYF.

This sequence joins TRBV18 and TRBJ2-7; 7 bases are shared with TRBD1. Germline V gene sequence: CDR1 KGHSH, CDR2 LQKENI. Trimming at V came to 6 bases and at J to 2 bases, leaving 7 bases not matched to a gene. There are 14 residues in the CDR3. The CDR3 loop reads CASSRPGQPYEQYF. Written as DNA, the CDR3 is TGTGCCAGCTCCCGTCCGGGACAGCCCTACGAGCAGTACTTC.

The rearrangement uses TRBV10-3 and TRBJ2-2, with D maybe TRBD1 (6 bases). The V end was cut by 8 bases, the J end by 2 bases, with 9 bases between. The CDR3 contains 13 residues. Germline values: CDR1 ENHRY, CDR2 SYGVKD. The CDR3 region is CAISGTNTGELFF. Written as DNA, the CDR3 is TGTGCCATCTCCGGGACAAACACCGGGGAGCTGTTTTTT.

This chain links TRBV3-1 (or the pseudogene TRBV3-2) with TRBJ1-2, with a possible D match to TRBD1 (5 bases). V lost 4 bases and J lost 0, with 9 bases in between. There are 14 residues in the CDR3. Germline V gene lookup returns CDR1 LGHDT and CDR2 YNNKEL (reference sequence). In DNA form, the CDR3 reads TGTGCCAGCAGCCCACAGGTTGCTAACTATGGCTACACCTTC. This sequence encodes CASSPQVANYGYTF.

J is TRBJ2-1 and V is TRBV7-8; D perhaps matches TRBD2 (6 bases). The germline CDR1 and CDR2 sequences are SGHVS and FQNEAQ. The V end was cut by 0 bases, the J end by 6 bases, with 15 bases between. The CDR3 sequence is 16 residues long. Here the CDR3 reads CASSLALRTTPNEQFF. CDR3 DNA: TGTGCCAGCAGCTTAGCCCTTAGGACTACCCCCAATGAGCAGTTCTTC.

The rearrangement uses TRBV5-4 and TRBJ1-1; TRBD1 aligns across 7 bases. Germline values: CDR1 SGHNT, CDR2 YYREEE (reference sequence). The CDR3 has 13 amino acids. Trimming removed 4 bases from V and 6 bases from J; junction bases left unmatched: 6. The CDR3 bases are TGTGCCAGCAGCCGGGGGACAGCTCCTGAAGCTTTCTTT. This encodes CASSRGTAPEAFF.

V and J are TRBV5-1 and TRBJ2-1; 8 bases agree with TRBD1. The CDR3 is made up of 15 amino acids. V was clipped by 4 bases and J by 4 bases; unmatched bases: 7. Germline V gives CDR1 SGHRS, CDR2 YFSETQ. CDR3 nucleotides: TGCGCCAGCAGCAGAACAGGGGGGCCTTACAATGAGCAGTTCTTC. Translation gives CASSRTGGPYNEQFF.

The chain couples TRBV6-5 to TRBJ2-7, with D possibly being TRBD1 or TRBD2 (5 bases each). V lost 0 bases and J 7 bases, leaving 16 bases between the germline ends. Germline-derived CDR1 and CDR2 are MNHEY and SVGAGI. This CDR3 contains 15 residues. CDR3 nucleotides: TGTGCCAGCAGTTACTCTCAAGGTTTCGGGGCAGAGCAGTACTTC. Translation gives CASSYSQGFGAEQYF.